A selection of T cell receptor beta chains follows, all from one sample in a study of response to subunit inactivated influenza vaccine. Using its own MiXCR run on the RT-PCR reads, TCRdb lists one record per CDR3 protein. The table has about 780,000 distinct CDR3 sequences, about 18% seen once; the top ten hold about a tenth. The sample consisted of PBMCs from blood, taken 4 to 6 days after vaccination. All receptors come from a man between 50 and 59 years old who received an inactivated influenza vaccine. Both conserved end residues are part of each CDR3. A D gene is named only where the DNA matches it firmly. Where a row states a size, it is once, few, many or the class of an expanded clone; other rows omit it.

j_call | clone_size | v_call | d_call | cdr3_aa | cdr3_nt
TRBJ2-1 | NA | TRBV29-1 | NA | CSVEGTSSSYNEQFF | TGCAGCGTTGAAGGCACTAGCAGCTCCTACAATGAGCAGTTCTTC
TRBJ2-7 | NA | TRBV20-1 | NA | CSARDPLGGHEQYF | TGCAGTGCTAGAGATCCGCTGGGTGGCCACGAGCAGTACTTC
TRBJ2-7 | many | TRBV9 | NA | CASSESTGFYEQYF | TGTGCCAGCAGCGAGTCGACAGGTTTCTACGAGCAGTACTTC
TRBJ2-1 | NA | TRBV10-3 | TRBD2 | CAILAGPRGNEQFF | TGTGCCATCCTAGCGGGGCCCAGGGGGAATGAGCAGTTCTTC
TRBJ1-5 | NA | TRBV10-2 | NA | CASSERGGGQPQHF | TGCGCCAGCAGTGAGAGGGGGGGAGGGCAGCCCCAGCATTTT
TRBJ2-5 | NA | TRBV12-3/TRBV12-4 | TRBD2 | CASSWETSVETQYF | TGTGCCAGCAGTTGGGAGACTAGCGTCGAGACCCAGTACTTC
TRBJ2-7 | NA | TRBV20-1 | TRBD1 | CSAREPATGYEQYF | TGCAGTGCTAGAGAACCTGCGACAGGGTACGAGCAGTACTTC
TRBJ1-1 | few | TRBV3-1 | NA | CASSQGPQSEAFF | TGTGCCAGCAGCCAAGGTCCACAGTCCGAAGCTTTCTTT
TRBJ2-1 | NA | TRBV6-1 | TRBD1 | CASTRDRGINEQFF | TGTGCCAGCACCCGGGACAGGGGTATCAATGAGCAGTTCTTC
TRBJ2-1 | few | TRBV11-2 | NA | CASSYTAGSYNEQFF | TGTGCCAGCAGCTACACTGCGGGCTCCTACAATGAGCAGTTCTTC
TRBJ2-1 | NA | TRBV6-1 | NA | CASRGPLINEQFF | TGTGCCAGCAGGGGACCGCTCATCAATGAGCAGTTCTTC
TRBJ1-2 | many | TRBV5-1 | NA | CASSIDRNGYTF | TGCGCCAGCAGCATCGACAGGAATGGCTACACCTTC
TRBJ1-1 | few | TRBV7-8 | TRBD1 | CASSSGQGRDTEAFF | TGTGCCAGCAGCTCTGGACAGGGAAGGGACACTGAAGCTTTCTTT
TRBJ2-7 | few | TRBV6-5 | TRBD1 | CASSYGGQFFYEQYF | TGTGCCAGCAGTTACGGGGGACAGTTTTTCTACGAGCAGTACTTC
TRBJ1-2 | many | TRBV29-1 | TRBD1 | CSVSTGAHGYTF | TGCAGCGTTTCAACAGGGGCCCATGGCTACACCTTC
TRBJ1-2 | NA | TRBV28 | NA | CASSSGLVYGYTF | TGTGCCAGCAGTTCGGGCCTTGTCTATGGCTACACCTTC
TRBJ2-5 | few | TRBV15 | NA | CATSRGEQIPLGTQYF | TGTGCCACCAGCAGGGGGGAACAGATTCCCCTCGGGACCCAGTACTTC
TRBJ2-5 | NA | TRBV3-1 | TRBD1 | CASSLLMDRGLETQYF | TGTGCCAGCAGCCTCCTGATGGACAGGGGGCTGGAGACCCAGTACTTC
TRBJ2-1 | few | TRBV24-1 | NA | CATSGKTYNEQFF | TGTGCCACCTCGGGAAAGACCTACAATGAGCAGTTCTTC
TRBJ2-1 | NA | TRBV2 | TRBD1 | CASSDPGQGYNEQFF | TGTGCCAGCAGCGATCCGGGACAGGGATACAATGAGCAGTTCTTC
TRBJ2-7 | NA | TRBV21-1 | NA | CASSSPGTGPYEQYF | TGTGCCAGCAGCTCGCCGGGGACAGGGCCCTACGAGCAGTACTTC
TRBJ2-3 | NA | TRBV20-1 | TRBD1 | CSARVWDRITDTQYF | TGCAGTGCTAGAGTGTGGGACAGGATCACAGATACGCAGTATTTT
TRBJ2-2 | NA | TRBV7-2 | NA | CASSLGSENTGELFF | TGTGCCAGCAGCTTAGGATCAGAAAACACCGGGGAGCTGTTTTTT
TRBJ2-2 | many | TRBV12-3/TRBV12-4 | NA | CASSTRKGNTGELFF | TGTGCCAGCAGCACCCGGAAGGGGAACACCGGGGAGCTGTTTTTT
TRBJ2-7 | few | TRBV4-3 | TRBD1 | CASSQGTGFLYEQYF | TGCGCCAGCAGCCAAGGGACAGGGTTTTTATACGAGCAGTACTTC
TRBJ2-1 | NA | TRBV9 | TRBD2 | CASSERASGIYNEQFF | TGTGCCAGCAGCGAGAGGGCTAGCGGGATCTACAATGAGCAGTTCTTC
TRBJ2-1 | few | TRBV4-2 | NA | CASSQDLLGRLNYNEQFF | TGTGCCAGCAGCCAAGATCTACTCGGGAGACTGAACTACAATGAGCAGTTCTTC
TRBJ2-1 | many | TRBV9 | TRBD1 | CASSFRTGSNEQFF | TGTGCCAGCAGCTTTAGGACAGGGTCTAACGAGCAGTTCTTC